Shown below are 20 T cell receptor beta chains from a single sample sequenced in a study of radiotherapy plus CTLA-4 blockade in lung cancer. This table comes from immunoSEQ multiplex PCR, and its TCRdb copy is limited to in-frame clones, with some not included. The sample carries about 110,000 clones, 81% recorded once. The sequenced sample was peripheral blood, obtained from a patient treated with radiotherapy plus ipilimumab. These receptors all come from a human donor with non-small cell lung cancer that progressed on radiotherapy plus ipilimumab. Some clones in this sample may be carry-over from other donors' samples.

The chain uses TRBV7-3 and TRBJ2-1, with 7 positions matching TRBD1. Looked up from germline, CDR1 is SGHTA and CDR2 is FQGTGA. The CDR3 sequence is 16 residues long. V lost 3 bases and J lost 9; bases outside the gene matches: 14. The CDR3 nucleotides are TGTGCCAGCAGCTTTTTACAGGGGTCCCGATCTAGTGAGCAGTTCTTC. Translated, it gives CASSFLQGSRSSEQFF. Full variable domain (outside the CDR3, taken from reference TRBV7-3 and TRBJ2-1): GAGVSQTPSNKVTEKGKYVELRCDPISGHTALYWYRQSLGQGPEFLIYFQGTGAADDSGLPNDRFFAVRPEGSVSTLKIQRTERGDSAVYLCASSFLQGSRSSEQFFGPGTRLTVL.

The chain has TRBV6-5 and TRBJ2-1; the match to TRBD2 covers 14 bases. The CDR3 loop spans 13 amino acids. Germline assignment: CDR1 MNHEY and CDR2 SVGAGI. The V segment lost 8 bases and the J segment 8 bases; nucleotides outside the gene matches: 2. The CDR3 spells CASRTSGGYEQFF. In nucleotides, the CDR3 is TGTGCCAGCCGGACTAGCGGGGGGTATGAGCAGTTCTTC.

This clone was picked up a small number of times. This chain uses TRBV4-3 with TRBJ1-6; no definite D call. V gave up 0 bases and J gave up 4 bases, with 10 bases separating them. Germline lookup yields CDR1 LGHNA and CDR2 YSLEER. This CDR3 contains 16 residues. CDR3 nucleotides: TGCGCCAGCAGCCAAGATCGCCACCTTTATAATTCACCCCTCCACTTT. It specifies CASSQDRHLYNSPLHF.

The J gene is TRBJ2-1, the V gene TRBV7-2; no definite D call. CDR1 and CDR2 (germline): SGHTA, FQGNSA. Trimming left V 1 base short and J 0 bases short, with 16 bases between. The CDR3 length is 18 residues. CDR3 nucleotides: TGTGCCAGCAGCTTAGTGAACCAGATCTCGAGCTCCTACAATGAGCAGTTCTTC. It encodes CASSLVNQISSSYNEQFF.

This chain connects TRBV7-3 to TRBJ1-4; 9 bases align to TRBD1. The V segment lost 2 bases and the J segment 5 bases; nucleotides outside the gene matches: 3. CDR3 size: 15 residues. CDR1 and CDR2 from the germline V gene are SGHTA and FQGTGA. Here the CDR3 DNA reads TGTGCCAGCAGCTTAGGGACAGGGCGGAATGAAAAACTGTTTTTT. It translates to CASSLGTGRNEKLFF.

The V gene is TRBV18, the J gene TRBJ1-1, with D hard to call. CDR1 is KGHSH, CDR2 LQKENI, per germline. There are 15 residues in the CDR3. V was cut by 3 bases and J by 2 bases, with 13 bases left in between. Here the CDR3 DNA reads TGTGCCAGCTCACCTCTTCGGGATTTCAACACTGAAGCTTTCTTT. Its protein is CASSPLRDFNTEAFF. Looking up the rest from reference TRBV18 and TRBJ1-1 gives the full variable domain: NAGVMQNPRHLVRRRGQEARLRCSPMKGHSHVYWYRQLPEEGLKFMVYLQKENIIDESGMPKERFSAEFPKEGPSILRIQQVVRGDSAAYFCASSPLRDFNTEAFFGQGTRLTVV.

The table lists this clone with a count of one. The rearrangement joins TRBV28 to TRBJ1-2; D ambiguous. Germline V gives CDR1 MDHEN, CDR2 SYDVKM. The V end was cut by 6 bases, the J end by 3 bases, with 14 bases between. The CDR3 covers 14 residues. The CDR3 DNA follows: TGTGCCAGCAGCGACGAGTTCAGCCACTATGGCTACACCTTC. It encodes CASSDEFSHYGYTF.

The CDR3 DNA reads TGTGCCAGCAGACAGGGAGGGAAGTCCTACGAGCAGTACTTC. This sequence encodes CASRQGGKSYEQYF. The chain joins TRBV2 to TRBJ2-7, with D perhaps matching TRBD2 (7 bases). This CDR3 is built from 14 residues. CDR1 and CDR2 (germline): SNHLY, FYNNEI. Trimming took off 6 bases at V and 1 base at J, with 13 bases between the two ends.

This clone was found a few times. The chain joins TRBV7-3 to TRBJ1-6; 7 positions agree with TRBD1. Germline CDR1 and CDR2: SGHTA and FQGTGA. The CDR3 contains 13 residues. J was trimmed by 9 bases and V by 8 bases; bases with no gene match: 7. DNA for the CDR3: TGTGCCAGCGGAGTACAGGGGCGTTCACCCCTCCACTTT. Protein: CASGVQGRSPLHF.

This clone was found a few times. The chain couples TRBV25-1 to TRBJ1-3; no clear D. The CDR3 sequence is 12 residues long. Germline CDR1 is MGHDK and CDR2 is SYGVNS. The germline V and J ends were trimmed by 4 bases and 6 bases, with 7 bases remaining between them. This chain's CDR3 is CASSGVENTIYF. The CDR3 coding sequence is TGTGCCAGCAGTGGAGTTGAAAACACCATATATTTT.

The chain uses TRBV18 and TRBJ1-2; D not certain. Deletions cut 3 bases from V and 0 bases from J, with 11 bases between. CDR3 size: 15 residues. Germline lookup yields CDR1 KGHSH and CDR2 LQKENI. The CDR3 nucleotides read TGTGCCAGCTCACCCGTGGGGAGTTCTAACTATGGCTACACCTTC. As protein: CASSPVGSSNYGYTF.

A word on this clone: At one end, the junction sequence differs from germline, possibly due to a read error. The chain couples TRBV7-7 to TRBJ2-7, with 11 bases lining up with TRBD2. Germline values: CDR1 SSHAT, CDR2 FNYEAQ (reference sequence). The CDR3 runs 15 residues. The CDR3 nucleotides are TGTGCTAGCAGTCCCAGACTAGCGGGACCCTACGAGCAGTACTTC. This gives the protein CASSPRLAGPYEQYF.

The chain combines TRBV9 with TRBJ2-2; perhaps TRBD1 as D (6 bases). Trimming took 1 base from V and 1 from J, leaving 8 bases between them. This CDR3 spans 15 amino acids. CDR1 and CDR2 from the germline V gene are SGDLS and YYNGEE. CDR3 coding DNA: TGTGCCAGCAGCGTATTGGACAGGAACACCGGGGAGCTGTTTTTT. It translates to CASSVLDRNTGELFF.

This clone was recorded only once. The CDR3 DNA reads as TGTGCCACCAGACCCGTTTTAGGACTTTCCCAGTACTTC. As protein: CATRPVLGLSQYF. The chain links TRBV7-2 to TRBJ2-5, with D possibly matching TRBD2 (5 bases). This CDR3 region has 13 residues. Germline CDR1 is SGHTA and CDR2 is FQGNSA. Deletions cut 10 bases from V and 9 bases from J, with 21 bases between.

This rearrangement joins TRBV4-3 to TRBJ2-7; a weak D match, TRBD1 (7 bases). The CDR3 contains 14 residues. V was clipped by 1 base and J by 5 bases, with 12 bases between them. CDR1 and CDR2 (germline): LGHNA, YSLEER. CDR3 coding DNA: TGCGCCAGCAGCCAAGGGCAGGGGGAGGACGAGCAGTACTTC. Translation: CASSQGQGEDEQYF.

The table lists this clone with a count of one. The chain recombines TRBV7-3 with TRBJ2-2; D gene unclear. V dropped 0 bases and J dropped 1 base, with 0 bases sitting between them. This CDR3 has 13 residues. Germline values: CDR1 SGHTA, CDR2 FQGTGA. The CDR3 DNA is TGTGCCAGCAGCTTAACGAACACCGGGGAGCTGTTTTTT. Translation: CASSLTNTGELFF.

The V and J genes are TRBV14 and TRBJ1-6, with 8 bases lining up with TRBD1. V shed 5 bases, J shed 0 bases, and the junction held 9 bases outside the gene matches. CDR1 and CDR2 (germline): SGHDN, FVKESK. The CDR3 has 18 residues. The CDR3 nucleotides are TGTGCCAGCAGCGCCCGACAGGGGCCGAGCTCCTATAATTCACCCCTCCACTTT. It translates to CASSARQGPSSYNSPLHF.

The chain joins TRBV7-2 to TRBJ1-1; D is uncertain. V lost 0 bases, J lost 3 bases, and 8 bases lay in between. This CDR3 spans 14 amino acids. Germline V gene lookup returns CDR1 SGHTA and CDR2 FQGNSA. In DNA, the CDR3 is TGTGCCAGCAGCTTAGCAGGACTATACACTGAAGCTTTCTTT. Translated: CASSLAGLYTEAFF.

The V and J genes are TRBV10-2 and TRBJ2-5, with TRBD1 identical over 9 bases. V was pared by 6 bases and J by 1 base, with 3 bases of the junction left unmatched. CDR1 is WSHSY and CDR2 is SAAADI in the germline V gene. CDR3 size: 14 residues. CDR3 DNA: TGCGCCAGCAGGGGACAGGGTATCCAAGAGACCCAGTACTTC. It yields the protein CASRGQGIQETQYF.

This sequence joins TRBV5-4 and TRBJ1-2, with TRBD1 matching 7 bases. The junction had 6 bases not matched to a gene; V was cut back by 2 bases and J by 8 bases. The CDR3 runs 13 residues. CDR1 SGHNT and CDR2 YYREEE come from the germline V gene (reference sequence). The CDR3 region has the DNA TGTGCCAGCAGCTTACAGGGGCTGGGGGGCTACACCTTC. It specifies CASSLQGLGGYTF. Full variable domain (remainder filled in from reference TRBV5-4 and TRBJ1-2): ETGVTQSPTHLIKTRGQQVTLRCSSQSGHNTVSWYQQALGQGPQFIFQYYREEENGRGNFPPRFSGLQFPNYSSELNVNALELDDSALYLCASSLQGLGGYTFGSGTRLTVV.